Listed here are 17 T cell receptor beta chains from one sample, sequenced in a study of technical replicates of blood from a few donors. Clones were read by immunoSEQ multiplex PCR, and TCRdb kept only the in-frame ones, dropping some. The data hold some 74,000 clones, with 92% observed a single time. The specimen sequenced was T cells isolated from PBMCs. Receptors originate from a human donor in good health.

The J gene is TRBJ1-2, the V gene TRBV19, with D tentatively TRBD1 (6 bases). From germline, CDR1 is LNHDA and CDR2 SQIVND (reference sequence). The CDR3 length is 17 residues. The germline V and J ends were trimmed by 7 bases and 5 bases, with 26 bases remaining between them. The CDR3 DNA sequence: TGTGCCAGTAACCCTGTGGGAACAGGGAAGTTCCATTATGGCTACACCTTC. It translates to CASNPVGTGKFHYGYTF.

The J gene is TRBJ2-3, the V gene TRBV7-2; 13 bases line up with TRBD2. J was trimmed by 1 base and V by 4 bases; bases with no gene match: 2. The germline CDR1 and CDR2 sequences are SGHTA and FQGNSA. This CDR3 spans 16 amino acids. CDR3 amino acids: CASSYGTSGGTDTQYF. In DNA form, the CDR3 reads TGTGCCAGCAGCTACGGGACTAGCGGGGGCACAGATACGCAGTATTTT.

The chain links TRBV6-6 to TRBJ2-5; D gene unclear. V gave up 7 bases and J gave up 0 bases, with 6 bases separating them. Germline-derived CDR1 and CDR2 are MNHNY and SVGAGI (reference sequence). CDR3 length: 12 amino acids. The DNA for the CDR3 is TGTGCCAGCACCCTAAACCAAGAGACCCAGTACTTC. This gives the protein CASTLNQETQYF.

This chain connects TRBV19 to TRBJ2-7, with D tentatively TRBD2 (5 bases). Germline V lookup: CDR1 LNHDA, CDR2 SQIVND (reference sequence). This CDR3 is built from 14 residues. Deletions cut 8 bases from V and 2 bases from J, with 16 bases between. The CDR3 region is CASCPSGRTYEQYF. CDR3 in DNA: TGTGCCAGTTGCCCGAGCGGTAGGACCTACGAGCAGTACTTC. Looking up the rest from reference TRBV19 and TRBJ2-7 gives the full variable domain: DGGITQSPKYLFRKEGQNVTLSCEQNLNHDAMYWYRQDPGQGLRLIYYSQIVNDFQKGDIAEGYSVSREKKESFPLTVTSAQKNPTAFYLCASCPSGRTYEQYFGPGTRLTVT.

This CDR3 reads CASSENGGYEQYF. CDR3 bases: TGTGCCAGCAGTGAAAACGGAGGCTACGAGCAGTACTTC. The chain carries TRBV6-1 and TRBJ2-7; maybe TRBD2 (5 bases). Germline CDR1 MNHNS, CDR2 SASEGT. The CDR3 spans 13 residues. Trimming cost V 2 bases and J 3 bases, with 8 bases left between them.

The genes are TRBV6-1 and TRBJ2-7; 7 positions match TRBD2. V was pared by 3 bases and J by 7 bases, with 6 bases of the junction left unmatched. The CDR3 covers 13 residues. In germline, CDR1 is MNHNS, CDR2 SASEGT. CDR3 sequence: CASSDGVGGEQYF. In DNA form, the CDR3 reads TGTGCCAGCAGTGATGGGGTCGGGGGGGAGCAGTACTTC.

This rearrangement joins TRBV12-5 to TRBJ2-1, with 12 bases aligning to TRBD2. The germline gives CDR1 LGHNT, CDR2 FRNRAP. J was trimmed by 9 bases and V by 8 bases; bases with no gene match: 11. The CDR3 is 15 residues long. CDR3 bases: TGTGCTAGTTCCCTCCGACTAGCGGGAGTTAGTGAGCAGTTCTTC. Its translation: CASSLRLAGVSEQFF.

The rearrangement uses TRBV18 and TRBJ2-7, with 9 bases identical to TRBD1. The V segment lost 2 bases and the J segment 4 bases; nucleotides outside the gene matches: 9. The CDR3 is 16 residues long. Per the germline V gene, CDR1 is KGHSH and CDR2 is LQKENI. CDR3 in amino acids: CASSPSPGQGSYEQYF. The DNA of the CDR3 is TGTGCCAGCTCACCATCTCCGGGACAGGGATCTTACGAGCAGTACTTC.

The CDR3, as DNA: TGTGCCAGCTCACCATATCAGGGCTCTGGAAACACCATATATTTT. As protein: CASSPYQGSGNTIYF. The rearrangement links TRBV18 to TRBJ1-3; a weak D match, TRBD1 (5 bases). Per the germline V gene, CDR1 is KGHSH and CDR2 is LQKENI. The V and J ends lost 2 bases and 0 bases respectively, with 8 bases between them. The CDR3 runs 15 residues.

In DNA form, the CDR3 reads TGTGCCAGTAGTATAGACCCCCGGACAGGGGGAGGCTACACCTTC. Its protein is CASSIDPRTGGGYTF. This chain uses TRBV19 with TRBJ1-2, with 10 bases fitting TRBD1. V was clipped by 0 bases and J by 8 bases; unmatched bases: 6. This CDR3 is built from 15 residues. Germline V gene sequence: CDR1 LNHDA, CDR2 SQIVND (reference sequence).

The chain uses TRBV7-3 and TRBJ1-1; possibly TRBD1 for D (6 bases). The ends were cut back, 5 bases at V and 5 bases at J, with 6 bases in the middle. The CDR3 has 11 amino acids. Germline CDR1 is SGHTA and CDR2 is FQGTGA. The CDR3 DNA sequence: TGTGCCAGCAGCCAGGGGACTGAAGCTTTCTTT. It yields the protein CASSQGTEAFF.

This chain links TRBV7-8 with TRBJ1-5; tentative D call: TRBD1 (5 bases). The CDR3 covers 15 residues. The ends were cut back, 7 bases at V and 3 bases at J, with 16 bases in the middle. The V gene's germline CDR1 is SGHVS and CDR2 FQNEAQ. The CDR3 DNA reads TGTGCCAGCACCAAGGGAAGGGGCCTCAATCAGCCCCAGCATTTT. It translates to CASTKGRGLNQPQHF. Filled out from reference TRBV7-8 and TRBJ1-5, the complete variable domain reads GAGVSQSPRYKVAKRGQDVALRCDPISGHVSLFWYQQALGQGPEFLTYFQNEAQLDKSGLPSDRFFAERPEGSVSTLKIQRTQQEDSAVYLCASTKGRGLNQPQHFGDGTRLSIL.

The V gene is TRBV7-2, the J gene TRBJ1-5, with TRBD1 as a possible D gene (5 bases). Looked up from germline, CDR1 is SGHTA and CDR2 is FQGNSA. Trimming shortened V by 3 bases and J by 13 bases, and 16 bases separated the two germline ends. This CDR3 spans 13 amino acids. CDR3 loop: CASSLRTSDQQHF. The CDR3 DNA reads TGTGCCAGCAGCTTGCGGACATCGGATCAGCAGCATTTT. The whole variable domain, remainder taken from reference TRBV7-2 and TRBJ1-5, is GAGVSQSPSNKVTEKGKDVELRCDPISGHTALYWYRQSLGQGLEFLIYFQGNSAPDKSGLPSDRFSAERTGGSVSTLTIQRTQQEDSAVYLCASSLRTSDQQHFGDGTRLSIL.

The J gene is TRBJ2-1, the V gene TRBV19; 10 bases are a match to TRBD2. The CDR3 extends over 14 amino acids. CDR1 is LNHDA, CDR2 SQIVND, per germline (reference sequence). V trimming: 8 bases; J trimming: 5 bases; junction bases outside the gene matches: 6. The CDR3 sequence: CASSSGSGNNEQFF. As DNA, the CDR3 is TGTGCCAGTTCTAGCGGGAGTGGAAACAATGAGCAGTTCTTC.

This clone was observed a handful of times. The genes are TRBV30 and TRBJ1-4; no reliable D call. The length of the CDR3 is 13 residues. Germline V gives CDR1 GTSNPN, CDR2 SVGIG (reference sequence). V shed 3 bases and J shed 8 bases, with 13 bases lying between them. The CDR3 DNA follows: TGTGCCTGGAGAGACTCCACTTGGGAAAAACTGTTTTTT. Its protein is CAWRDSTWEKLFF.

This sequence joins TRBV7-8 and TRBJ2-7; unclear D gene. V shed 2 bases and J shed 1 base, with 6 bases lying between them. The CDR3 contains 13 residues. Germline V gene sequence: CDR1 SGHVS, CDR2 FQNEAQ. DNA of the CDR3: TGTGCCAGCAGCTTAACACAGTCCTACGAGCAGTACTTC. This encodes CASSLTQSYEQYF.

This chain joins TRBV4-1 and TRBJ2-1, with 7 bases that match TRBD2. Germline CDR1 is MGHRA and CDR2 is YSYEKL. The CDR3 runs 16 residues. V shed 4 bases, J shed 6 bases, and the junction held 12 bases outside the gene matches. This CDR3 is CASSPLMAGVRNEQFF. The DNA for the CDR3 is TGCGCCAGCAGCCCACTTATGGCGGGAGTCCGCAATGAGCAGTTCTTC.